What follows describes a single T cell receptor beta chain. This CDR3 is 13 amino acids long. The germline V gene has CDR1 SGHTA and CDR2 FQGTGA. Trimming removed 2 bases from V and 8 bases from J; junction bases left unmatched: 4. Produced via immunoSEQ multiplex PCR; TCRdb's table is partial and in-frame only. The sample lists 350,000 or so clones, around 89% occurring once. This sample was included in a study of blood T cell repertoires in COVID-19. Study at large: Both acute and convalescent COVID-19 samples were obtained from the United States, Italy and Spain. PBMCs, B-cell-depleted T cells, or T cells provided the cDNA or gDNA that made up the material.

Input material: peripheral blood. V is TRBV7-3 and J is TRBJ1-2, with 8 nucleotides matching TRBD1. The clonotype comes from a man aged 18 to 29 with active or convalescent COVID-19. CDR3 sequence: CASSLGQGLGYTF. CDR3 coding DNA: TGTGCCAGCAGCTTAGGACAGGGTCTAGGCTACACCTTC.